The subject of this entry is one T cell receptor beta chain. Antigen unknown. The PCR employed 60 Vbeta primers together with 13 Jbeta primers. The method was immunoSEQ multiplex PCR; TCRdb's version includes in-frame clones alone and lacks a portion of them. Of some 200,000 clones in the sample, approximately 70% were seen once. This sample is drawn from a study of cytomegalovirus exposure and HLA in healthy donors. Overall study results and limits: Specificity for CMV antigens was confirmed in vitro for a few of the CMV-associated chains. Follow-up analysis later connected one missense variant in DCLRE1C with trimming of TCR beta V- and J-genes.

This CDR3 has 15 amino acids. The V and J ends lost 0 bases and 1 base respectively, with 7 bases between them. Germline assignment: CDR1 SGHTA and CDR2 FQGNSA. Material: PBMCs. This chain connects TRBV7-2 to TRBJ2-1; D is possibly TRBD1 (6 bases). The clonotype was recovered from a man between 35 and 55 years old in good health and CMV-seropositive. The CDR3 here is CASSLAGQSYNEQFF. The DNA for the CDR3 is TGTGCCAGCAGCTTAGCAGGACAGTCCTACAATGAGCAGTTCTTC.